A single sample gave rise to the 26 T cell receptor beta chains below, sequenced in a study of OX40 agonist ivuxolimab in advanced cancers. Using immunoSEQ multiplex PCR, the repertoire was profiled, and TCRdb retains in-frame clones only, with some absent. This table holds about 110,000 clones, approximately 89% found once. The specimen was CD4+ or CD8+ T cells sorted from blood, collected in a trial of the OX40 agonist ivuxolimab. All receptors derive from an adult with an advanced solid tumor such as melanoma, head and neck, liver or kidney cancer.

The chain employs TRBV4-3 and TRBJ1-5, with a weak D call TRBD1 (6 bases). CDR1 and CDR2 (germline): LGHNA, YSLEER. The CDR3 is 17 residues long. Between the trimmed V and J ends, which lost 7 bases and 2 bases, there was a span of 21 bases. CDR3 bases: TGCGCCAGCAAGCTAAGAGGGACACCCGCAGGCAATCAGCCCCAGCATTTT. Protein: CASKLRGTPAGNQPQHF.

The V gene is TRBV5-4, the J gene TRBJ2-2, with 9 bases that match TRBD1. Germline trimming cut 4 bases from V and 5 bases from J; bases unmatched to any gene: 9. Germline loops: CDR1 SGHNT, CDR2 YYREEE (reference sequence). CDR3 length: 16 amino acids. For the CDR3, the DNA is TGTGCCAGCAGCCCCGGGACAGGGCCGATTACCGGGGAGCTGTTTTTT. Residues: CASSPGTGPITGELFF.

The chain is built from TRBV18 and TRBJ2-1; D remains unclear. Germline loops: CDR1 KGHSH, CDR2 LQKENI. Trimming removed 3 bases at V and 8 bases at J, with 14 bases between. There are 14 residues in the CDR3. The CDR3 here is CASSPDPSGDEQFF. DNA for the CDR3: TGTGCCAGCTCACCCGACCCTTCTGGGGATGAGCAGTTCTTC.

This rearrangement joins TRBV28 to TRBJ1-2; no clear D gene. The CDR3 covers 13 residues. Trimming removed 6 bases at V and 6 bases at J, with 14 bases between. Looked up from germline, CDR1 is MDHEN and CDR2 is SYDVKM. This CDR3 is CASRSPWEDGYTF. CDR3 bases: TGTGCCAGCAGGTCCCCGTGGGAGGATGGCTACACCTTC.

The rearrangement joins TRBV7-2 to TRBJ1-1; D gene unclear. The CDR3 contains 15 residues. Germline V lookup: CDR1 SGHTA, CDR2 FQGNSA. V shed 5 bases and J shed 1 base, with 14 bases lying between them. The CDR3 spells CASSPIERANTEAFF. The DNA of the CDR3 is TGTGCCAGCAGCCCGATAGAGAGGGCGAACACTGAAGCTTTCTTT.

The chain recombines TRBV7-9 with TRBJ2-1; 13 bases are shared with TRBD2. V lost 5 bases and J lost 9; bases outside the gene matches: 7. This CDR3 is built from 15 residues. Per germline, CDR1 SEHNR and CDR2 FQNEAQ (reference sequence). The CDR3 region is CASSATSGRLGEQFF. The DNA of the CDR3 is TGTGCCAGCAGCGCGACTAGCGGGAGGCTTGGTGAGCAGTTCTTC.

This clone has just one count. CDR3 DNA: TGCGCCACGGCGGGGGAGAGTAATTCACCCCTCCACTTT. Its translation is CATAGESNSPLHF. The chain recombines TRBV5-1 with TRBJ1-6, with a possible D match to TRBD1 (5 bases). The CDR3 length is 13 residues. Germline values: CDR1 SGHRS, CDR2 YFSETQ. V dropped 9 bases and J dropped 6 bases, with 13 bases sitting between them.

The chain combines TRBV29-1 with TRBJ2-5; D is uncertain. Per germline, CDR1 SQVTM and CDR2 ANQGSEA. Trimming stripped 3 bases from V and 1 base from J, with 6 bases between. The length of the CDR3 is 12 residues. The CDR3 DNA reads as TGCAGCGTTGAGGCCACCCAAGAGACCCAGTACTTC. Its translation: CSVEATQETQYF.

CDR3 sequence: CAIRAESSYNEQFF. In DNA, the CDR3 is TGTGCCATCCGTGCAGAAAGCTCCTACAATGAGCAGTTCTTC. V gene TRBV10-3 combines with J gene TRBJ2-1; D is ambiguous. From germline, CDR1 is ENHRY and CDR2 SYGVKD. Trimming shortened V by 8 bases and J by 0 bases, and 11 bases separated the two germline ends. The CDR3 spans 14 residues.

This sequence joins TRBV7-2 and TRBJ2-7; 12 bases align to TRBD2. Per germline, CDR1 SGHTA and CDR2 FQGNSA. CDR3 length equals 15 residues. Trimming cost V 7 bases and J 1 base; bases outside gene matches: 5. The CDR3: CASTLGLAGSYEQYF. CDR3 DNA: TGTGCCAGCACGCTCGGACTAGCGGGATCCTACGAGCAGTACTTC.

The chain has TRBV19 and TRBJ1-6; TRBD1 agrees at 7 bases. J was trimmed by 10 bases and V by 5 bases; bases with no gene match: 8. The CDR3 is made up of 14 amino acids. Germline CDR1 LNHDA, CDR2 SQIVND (reference sequence). The CDR3 sequence is CASSQGDSPSPLHF. In DNA form, the CDR3 reads TGTGCCAGTAGTCAGGGGGACAGCCCCTCACCCCTCCACTTT.

This clone came up a few times. The V gene is TRBV19, the J gene TRBJ2-1; TRBD2 matches at 8 bases. The CDR3 is 13 amino acids. Germline CDR1 LNHDA, CDR2 SQIVND (reference sequence). Trimming took 3 bases from V and 5 from J; bases not matched to a gene: 0. CDR3: CASSIGRDNEQFF. The CDR3 bases are TGTGCCAGTAGTATCGGGAGGGACAATGAGCAGTTCTTC.

V usage is TRBV15 and J usage is TRBJ2-4; tentative D call: TRBD1 (6 bases). This CDR3 has 20 amino acids. The germline V gene has CDR1 LNHNV and CDR2 YYDKDF (reference sequence). The V and J ends lost 0 bases and 0 bases respectively, with 21 bases between them. The CDR3 region is CATSRDPYRGQKLAKNIQYF. In DNA form, the CDR3 reads TGTGCCACCAGCAGAGACCCATATCGGGGACAAAAATTAGCCAAAAACATTCAGTACTTC.

The chain is built from TRBV19 and TRBJ2-3; no clear D. The CDR3 consists of 14 residues. Germline assignment: CDR1 LNHDA and CDR2 SQIVND (reference sequence). V lost 3 bases, J lost 2 bases, and 9 bases lay in between. CDR3 DNA: TGTGCCAGTAGTATCAGCACCGCCACAGATACGCAGTATTTT. This translates into CASSISTATDTQYF.

The chain recombines TRBV7-2 with TRBJ1-2; D may be TRBD1 (6 bases). Germline CDR1 and CDR2: SGHTA and FQGNSA. The CDR3 contains 13 residues. V lost 2 bases, J lost 10 bases, and 14 bases lay in between. CDR3 residues: CASSLNREKHYTF. The CDR3 bases are TGTGCCAGCAGCTTAAACAGGGAAAAGCACTACACCTTC.

The CDR3 loop is CASNPTPNYGYTF. The CDR3 DNA follows: TGTGCCAGCAATCCGACACCTAACTATGGCTACACCTTC. The V call is TRBV2, the J call TRBJ1-2; D gene uncertain. Trimming cost V 7 bases and J 0 bases, with 9 bases left between them. Germline-derived CDR1 and CDR2 are SNHLY and FYNNEI. The length of the CDR3 is 13 residues.

The chain recombines TRBV7-3 with TRBJ1-1; no definite D call. V was cut by 2 bases and J by 5 bases, with 9 bases left in between. The CDR3 covers 13 residues. The germline CDR1 and CDR2 sequences are SGHTA and FQGTGA. The CDR3 reads CASSLRLRTEAFF. CDR3 nucleotide sequence: TGTGCCAGCAGCTTACGGCTAAGGACTGAAGCTTTCTTT.

The chain combines TRBV19 with TRBJ1-1; the match to TRBD1 covers 7 bases. The length of the CDR3 is 14 residues. Trimming took 7 bases from V and 5 from J; bases not matched to a gene: 10. The germline V gene has CDR1 LNHDA and CDR2 SQIVND (reference sequence). This chain's CDR3 is CASNQGDLWTEAFF. In nucleotides, the CDR3 is TGTGCCAGTAATCAGGGGGACTTGTGGACTGAAGCTTTCTTT.

DNA of the CDR3: TGTGCCAGCTGGGAAGTTGGCGAGCAGTACTTC. This encodes CASWEVGEQYF. The V call is TRBV28, the J call TRBJ2-7; D remains unclear. Germline CDR1 is MDHEN and CDR2 is SYDVKM. V lost 8 bases, J lost 6 bases, and 11 bases lay in between. This CDR3 spans 11 amino acids.

The chain has TRBV18 and TRBJ1-5; D is ambiguous. The CDR3 has 15 residues. Germline loops: CDR1 KGHSH, CDR2 LQKENI. V gave up 5 bases and J gave up 2 bases, with 13 bases separating them. The CDR3 coding sequence is TGTGCCAGCTCAAATACTGGTTGGGGCAATCAGCCCCAGCATTTT. Protein sequence: CASSNTGWGNQPQHF.

This rearrangement joins TRBV7-2 to TRBJ1-4; no firm D call. The V gene's germline CDR1 is SGHTA and CDR2 FQGNSA. V lost 5 bases and J lost 0, with 4 bases in between. The CDR3 sequence is 13 residues long. CDR3 sequence (DNA): TGTGCCAGCAGCCGCGCAACTAATGAAAAACTGTTTTTT. The encoded protein is CASSRATNEKLFF.

The rearrangement joins TRBV5-5 to TRBJ2-7; D possibly corresponds to TRBD1 (5 bases). The V end lost 0 bases, the J end lost 2 bases, and 12 bases lay between the germline ends. Germline CDR1 reads SGHKS; CDR2 reads YYEKEE (reference sequence). The CDR3 covers 15 residues. The CDR3 DNA follows: TGTGCCAGCAGCTTGGTCGGACAAGAGGCCTACGAGCAGTACTTC. Residues: CASSLVGQEAYEQYF.

The chain links TRBV11-2 to TRBJ1-4, with TRBD1 identical over 12 bases. The CDR3 length is 14 residues. V lost 3 bases to trimming and J lost 10 bases; unmatched junction nucleotides: 3. Germline V CDR1 and CDR2: SGHAT, FQNNGV. The CDR3 reads CASSLGQGAGKLFF. CDR3 DNA: TGTGCCAGCAGCTTGGGACAGGGGGCTGGAAAACTGTTTTTT.

The V gene is TRBV7-2, the J gene TRBJ1-2; D is uncertain. Trimming pared 0 bases from V and 1 base from J, leaving 15 bases between. The CDR3 sequence is 17 residues long. The germline gives CDR1 SGHTA, CDR2 FQGNSA. CDR3 sequence reads: CASSLALGRTYNYGYTF. The CDR3 nucleotides are TGTGCCAGCAGCTTAGCGCTTGGCAGGACCTATAACTATGGCTACACCTTC. The full variable domain, completed using reference TRBV7-2 and TRBJ1-2, is GAGVSQSPSNKVTEKGKDVELRCDPISGHTALYWYRQSLGQGLEFLIYFQGNSAPDKSGLPSDRFSAERTGGSVSTLTIQRTQQEDSAVYLCASSLALGRTYNYGYTFGSGTRLTVV.

The genes are TRBV7-2 and TRBJ1-2; D is unresolved. Trimming removed 1 base at V and 2 bases at J, with 8 bases between. The CDR3 runs 14 residues. Germline CDR1 SGHTA, CDR2 FQGNSA. CDR3 loop: CASSLVASNYGYTF. DNA for the CDR3: TGTGCCAGCAGCTTAGTAGCATCGAACTATGGCTACACCTTC.

V and J are TRBV18 and TRBJ2-1, with 10 bases matching TRBD2. J was trimmed by 6 bases and V by 0 bases; bases with no gene match: 2. Germline values: CDR1 KGHSH, CDR2 LQKENI. This CDR3 comprises 15 residues. The CDR3 DNA follows: TGTGCCAGCTCACCACCAGCTAGCGGGAGCAATGAGCAGTTCTTC. This translates into CASSPPASGSNEQFF.